This is a list of T cell receptor beta chains from one sample in a study of blood T cell repertoires in COVID-19. Using immunoSEQ multiplex PCR, the repertoire was profiled, and TCRdb retains in-frame clones only, with some absent. This table has 150,000 or so clones, 84% appearing once. The material sequenced was PBMCs or T cells enriched from blood (not recorded which). These receptors all come from a man aged 45-60 years who had recovered from COVID-19. The CDR3 runs from the conserved cysteine through the conserved F or W. Fields, in order: V gene, clone size, D gene, J gene, CDR3 protein, CDR3 DNA. The D gene is left open where the match is weak. Rows may omit the clone size; those that give it use once, few, many or a size class.

TRBV3-1/TRBV3-2	.	TRBD2	TRBJ2-3	CASSPGLAGSRDTQYF	TGTGCCAGCAGCCCGGGACTAGCGGGGTCCCGGGATACGCAGTATTTT
TRBV9	once	.	TRBJ2-1	CASSVVKSGNEQFF	TGTGCCAGCAGCGTAGTAAAGTCGGGGAATGAGCAGTTCTTC
TRBV19	.	TRBD2	TRBJ2-1	CASSMPLAGPNEQFF	TGTGCCAGTAGTATGCCACTAGCGGGGCCCAATGAGCAGTTCTTC
TRBV3-1/TRBV3-2	.	.	TRBJ1-2	CASSQEQNAYGYTF	TGTGCCAGCAGCCAAGAACAGAACGCCTATGGCTACACCTTC
TRBV28	.	TRBD2	TRBJ2-3	CASSSAGGTDTQYF	TGTGCCAGCAGTTCCGCGGGGGGCACAGATACGCAGTATTTT
TRBV10-1	.	.	TRBJ1-4	CASGNEKLFF	TGCGCCAGCGGCAATGAAAAACTGTTTTTT
TRBV5-4	.	.	TRBJ1-1	CASSLGAGNTEAFF	TGTGCCAGCAGCTTAGGTGCAGGGAACACTGAAGCTTTCTTT
TRBV6-5	.	.	TRBJ1-1	CASKLRSTEAFF	TGTGCCAGCAAATTGAGGAGCACTGAAGCTTTCTTT
TRBV10-1	.	.	TRBJ1-1	CASSSVWNTEAFF	TGCGCCAGCTCTTCGGTTTGGAACACTGAAGCTTTCTTT
TRBV7-2	.	.	TRBJ2-2	CASSLVVLANAGELFF	TGTGCCAGCAGCTTAGTTGTCCTAGCTAATGCCGGGGAGCTGTTTTTT
TRBV7-7	.	.	TRBJ1-5	CASSLRRGDSFPLPQHF	TGTGCTAGCAGCTTAAGGCGGGGGGACTCGTTCCCTTTGCCCCAGCATTTT
TRBV6-5	.	TRBD2	TRBJ2-5	CASKGAGGNQETQYF	TGTGCCAGCAAAGGTGCGGGGGGGAACCAAGAGACCCAGTACTTC
TRBV5-1	.	TRBD1	TRBJ1-1	CASSPPQGVMAEAFF	TGCGCCAGCAGCCCACCACAGGGGGTGATGGCTGAAGCTTTCTTT
TRBV6-5	.	.	TRBJ2-5	CASRQGSTQETQYF	TGTGCCAGCAGGCAGGGCTCAACCCAAGAGACCCAGTACTTC
TRBV6-5	.	.	TRBJ1-1	CASSYGGPLTKAFF	TGTGCCAGCAGTTATGGGGGCCCTTTAACGAAGGCTTTCTTT
TRBV28	few	TRBD1	TRBJ1-1	CASSWGTGRRTEAFF	TGTGCCAGCAGTTGGGGGACAGGACGGAGGACTGAAGCTTTCTTT
TRBV7-3	.	TRBD2	TRBJ2-2	CASKRGAGTGELFF	TGTGCCAGTAAGCGGGGGGCCGGCACCGGGGAGCTGTTTTTT
TRBV5-1	.	TRBD2	TRBJ2-7	CASSSRGGGAPYEQYF	TGCGCCAGCAGCTCGAGAGGCGGGGGGGCCCCCTACGAGCAGTACTTC
TRBV10-3	.	TRBD1	TRBJ1-3	CAIRSRGSGNTIYF	TGTGCCATCAGATCCAGGGGGTCCGGAAACACCATATATTTT
TRBV19	once	.	TRBJ1-4	CASSAGQGNEKLFF	TGTGCCAGTAGTGCAGGGCAGGGGAATGAAAAACTGTTTTTT
TRBV18	.	TRBD1	TRBJ2-7	CASSTGSQGDEQYF	TGTGCCAGCTCAACAGGATCACAGGGGGACGAGCAGTACTTC
TRBV5-1	once	TRBD1	TRBJ1-1	CASSLASTGVGTEAFF	TGCGCCAGCAGCTTGGCCTCAACAGGGGTCGGGACTGAAGCTTTCTTT
TRBV10-3	.	TRBD2	TRBJ2-2	CASSGTSGGADIFPGELFF	TGTGCCAGTTCCGGGACTAGCGGGGGGGCCGATATTTTCCCCGGGGAGCTGTTTTTT
TRBV5-1	.	TRBD1	TRBJ2-3	CASSPWGSGGTDTQYF	TGCGCCAGCAGCCCTTGGGGGTCAGGGGGTACAGATACGCAGTATTTT
TRBV7-9	few	.	TRBJ1-5	CASSGDNLSGPQHF	TGTGCCAGCAGCGGGGACAACCTTTCCGGCCCCCAGCATTTT
TRBV2	.	.	TRBJ2-3	CASSERRTDTQYF	TGTGCCAGCAGTGAACGGAGGACAGATACGCAGTATTTT
TRBV18	.	TRBD1	TRBJ1-1	CASFRQGRTEAFF	TGTGCCAGCTTCCGACAGGGGCGCACTGAAGCTTTCTTT
TRBV7-3	.	TRBD2	TRBJ2-3	CASSLGQSGGPQDTQYF	TGTGCCAGCAGCTTAGGCCAGAGCGGGGGCCCACAAGATACGCAGTATTTT
TRBV4-1	many	.	TRBJ2-7	CASSQEGATQIEQYF	TGCGCCAGCAGCCAAGAGGGGGCTACTCAAATCGAGCAGTACTTC
TRBV4-1	.	TRBD1	TRBJ1-2	CASSRISDRTGRNDGYTF	TGCGCCAGCAGCCGAATAAGCGATAGGACAGGTCGGAATGATGGCTACACCTTC
TRBV2	.	.	TRBJ1-1	CASRDGTTGTEAFF	TGTGCCAGCAGAGACGGGACAACTGGGACTGAAGCTTTCTTT
TRBV13	.	.	TRBJ1-4	CASSLTGVGPANEKLFF	TGTGCCAGCAGCTTAACGGGGGTAGGACCTGCTAATGAAAAACTGTTTTTT
TRBV2	.	.	TRBJ1-5	CASSDLTGAQPQHF	TGTGCCAGCAGTGATCTGACAGGAGCCCAGCCCCAGCATTTT
TRBV2	.	.	TRBJ1-5	CASSERQASNQPQHF	TGTGCCAGCAGTGAAAGACAGGCAAGCAATCAGCCCCAGCATTTT
TRBV6-1	.	.	TRBJ1-3	CASSEALASSGNTIYF	TGTGCCAGCAGTGAAGCCCTGGCCTCCTCTGGAAACACCATATATTTT
TRBV10-3	.	.	TRBJ2-1	CATATSSYNEQFF	TGTGCCACCGCTACGAGCTCCTACAATGAGCAGTTCTTC
TRBV30	few	TRBD1	TRBJ1-1	CAWSVGQGNTEAFF	TGTGCCTGGAGCGTCGGACAGGGGAACACTGAAGCTTTCTTT
TRBV5-1	.	.	TRBJ2-5	CASSLMGGPQETQYF	TGCGCCAGCAGCTTGATGGGGGGACCTCAAGAGACCCAGTACTTC
TRBV7-6	.	TRBD1	TRBJ1-5	CASSLGRGNQPQHF	TGTGCCAGCAGCTTGGGCAGGGGGAATCAGCCCCAGCATTTT
TRBV5-4	.	TRBD2	TRBJ2-7	CASSKIAGGLYEQYF	TGTGCCAGCAGCAAAATAGCGGGGGGACTCTACGAGCAGTACTTC
TRBV7-9	.	TRBD2	TRBJ2-1	CASSRTGGRFRREQFF	TGTGCCAGCAGCAGAACGGGGGGGCGGTTTCGTCGCGAGCAGTTCTTC
TRBV19	.	TRBD1	TRBJ1-1	CASSNRDRRTEAFF	TGTGCCAGTAGTAACCGGGACAGACGAACTGAAGCTTTCTTT
TRBV11-2	.	.	TRBJ1-4	CASSRTEGRSNEKLFF	TGTGCCAGCAGTCGGACAGAAGGAAGGTCTAATGAAAAACTGTTTTTT
TRBV3-1/TRBV3-2	.	TRBD2	TRBJ2-1	CASSQDARGLVGNEQFF	TGTGCCAGCAGCCAAGATGCGCGGGGACTAGTCGGGAATGAGCAGTTCTTC
TRBV6-1	.	.	TRBJ1-4	CASSESEARREKLFF	TGTGCCAGCAGTGAATCCGAGGCCCGGAGGGAAAAACTGTTTTTT
TRBV3-1/TRBV3-2	few	TRBD1	TRBJ1-2	CASSQGTGGPYGYTF	TGTGCCAGCAGCCAAGGGACAGGGGGCCCCTATGGCTACACCTTC